These 17 T cell receptor beta chains originate from one sample sequenced in a study of CD8 T cells in ankylosing spondylitis. General study findings and limits: What seemed typical of ankylosing spondylitis blood was a TCR beta motif built from 7 or 8 highly homologous variants.

Their target antigens are unknown. TCRdb reanalysed the 5' RACE reads using MiXCR and keeps one entry per CDR3 protein. The repertoire has around 490,000 distinct CDR3 sequences, 5.3% of them found once; the top ten carry roughly 3.5%. Sequencing was performed on blood, either unsorted or a sorted T cell fraction (not recorded which). Receptor source: a male donor with ankylosing spondylitis.

The sample holds many counts of this clonotype. This chain uses TRBV12-3 or TRBV12-4 with TRBJ2-7; D remains ambiguous. Trimming removed 3 bases from V and 4 bases from J, with 13 bases in between. The CDR3 is 14 residues long. CDR3 amino acids: CASSFGGLPYEQYF. In DNA form, the CDR3 reads TGTGCCAGCAGTTTTGGCGGTCTTCCTTACGAGCAGTACTTC.

This rearrangement joins TRBV7-6 to TRBJ1-2; a possible D gene is TRBD1 (5 bases). Trimming cost V 2 bases and J 7 bases, with 8 bases left between them. The CDR3 runs to 12 residues. Germline V gives CDR1 SGHVS, CDR2 FNYEAQ. The CDR3 is CASSLTRGGYTF. CDR3 in DNA: TGTGCCAGCAGCTTAACAAGGGGTGGCTACACCTTC.

This clonotype was observed many times. The gene calls are TRBV5-1 and TRBJ1-1; the D is unclear. Germline-derived CDR1 and CDR2 are SGHRS and YFSETQ. Trimming cost V 0 bases and J 5 bases, with 11 bases left between them. This CDR3 contains 14 residues. CDR3 nucleotide sequence: TGCGCCAGCAGCTTGGCACAGAGGATGACTGAAGCTTTCTTT. Protein sequence: CASSLAQRMTEAFF.

This clonotype has at least ten counts. The V and J genes are TRBV29-1 and TRBJ1-3, with a tentative D call TRBD1 (6 bases). The V end lost 2 bases, the J end lost 8 bases, and 7 bases lay between the germline ends. The CDR3 is 11 residues long. CDR1 and CDR2 from the germline V gene are SQVTM and ANQGSEA. This CDR3 is CSVESGDTIYF. CDR3 sequence (DNA): TGCAGCGTTGAATCAGGGGACACCATATATTTT.

In its sample, this clonotype was seen a few times. The chain uses TRBV4-1 and TRBJ2-3; D ambiguous. With 2 bases removed from V and 0 bases from J, the gap between germline ends came to 6 bases. The CDR3 has 14 amino acids. Looked up from germline, CDR1 is MGHRA and CDR2 is YSYEKL. The CDR3 DNA sequence: TGCGCCAGCAGCCAACCCCACAGCACAGATACGCAGTATTTT. It translates to CASSQPHSTDTQYF.

The CDR3 coding sequence is TGTGCCAGCAGCCAGGGGGGACTATGGATACGGCGCTCCTACGAGCAGTACTTC. Protein: CASSQGGLWIRRSYEQYF. The gene calls are TRBV14 and TRBJ2-7; 7 bases map to TRBD2. The CDR3 consists of 18 residues. Germline V gene lookup returns CDR1 SGHDN and CDR2 FVKESK. V lost 3 bases to trimming and J lost 0 bases; unmatched junction nucleotides: 14.

The sample holds many counts of this clonotype. This rearrangement joins TRBV5-6 to TRBJ2-1, with D uncertain. CDR3 length: 11 residues. The germline V and J ends were trimmed by 4 bases and 10 bases, with 9 bases remaining between them. Germline values: CDR1 SGHDT, CDR2 YYEEEE. The CDR3 protein is CASSRAHEQFF. CDR3 bases: TGTGCCAGCAGCCGAGCGCACGAGCAGTTCTTC.

In this sample, this clonotype turned up many times. This rearrangement joins TRBV27 to TRBJ2-5; D call uncertain. This CDR3 has 12 amino acids. Germline V gene data show CDR1 as MNHEY and CDR2 as SMNVEV (reference sequence). V was cut by 5 bases and J by 2 bases, with 6 bases left in between. CDR3 loop: CASSDTQETQYF. The CDR3, as DNA: TGTGCCAGCAGTGACACTCAAGAGACCCAGTACTTC.

This clonotype has just a few counts. The chain couples TRBV20-1 to TRBJ2-7; the match to TRBD2 covers 11 bases. The CDR3 has 13 residues. Germline CDR1 DFQATT, CDR2 SNEGSKA (reference sequence). The CDR3 spells CSRGTSGTYEQYF. CDR3 nucleotides: TGCAGCCGCGGGACTAGCGGCACCTACGAGCAGTACTTC.

The J gene is TRBJ2-1, the V gene TRBV19; D is unclear. Trimming stripped 6 bases from V and 4 bases from J, with 10 bases between. Per germline, CDR1 LNHDA and CDR2 SQIVND (reference sequence). CDR3 length: 13 residues. The CDR3 sequence: CASSGGWYNEQFF. The CDR3 region has the DNA TGTGCCAGTAGCGGCGGCTGGTACAATGAGCAGTTCTTC.

V is TRBV15 and J is TRBJ2-2, with D unresolved. The CDR3 sequence is 16 residues long. With 0 bases removed from V and 3 bases from J, the gap between germline ends came to 11 bases. The germline gives CDR1 LNHNV, CDR2 YYDKDF (reference sequence). CDR3 nucleotides: TGTGCCACCAGCAGAGATAGGTTCTCTTACACCGGGGAGCTGTTTTTT. Its translation is CATSRDRFSYTGELFF.

This clonotype has at least ten counts. This chain connects TRBV7-9 to TRBJ2-3, with 8 nucleotides matching TRBD1. The CDR3 has 16 residues. Germline V lookup: CDR1 SEHNR, CDR2 FQNEAQ (reference sequence). V lost 3 bases and J lost 1; bases outside the gene matches: 6. The CDR3 sequence is CASSLAPGQGTDTQYF. The CDR3 DNA sequence: TGTGCCAGCAGCTTGGCCCCGGGACAGGGCACAGATACGCAGTATTTT.

As to this clonotype: Just one base apart from a much larger clone, this may be a read error. This chain uses TRBV4-2 with TRBJ2-3; D gene ambiguous. With 1 base removed from V and 1 base from J, the gap between germline ends came to 6 bases. CDR3 size: 14 residues. Germline V lookup: CDR1 LGHNA, CDR2 YNFKEQ. CDR3 loop: CASSQGWGTDTQYF. The CDR3 bases are TGTGCCAGCAGCCAAGGATGGGGCACAGATACGCAGTATTTT.

This clonotype came up many times. This chain joins TRBV7-8 and TRBJ2-7; D possibly corresponds to TRBD2 (5 bases). Germline CDR1 SGHVS, CDR2 FQNEAQ. The CDR3 loop spans 14 amino acids. V was shortened by 1 base and J by 3 bases, with 10 bases between the two germline ends. The CDR3 nucleotides are TGTGCCAGCAGCTTAGGAGCGGCGGGCTACGAGCAGTACTTC. Translating gives CASSLGAAGYEQYF.

This clonotype has only a few counts. This chain links TRBV7-6 with TRBJ2-5; D is ambiguous. Trimming cost V 4 bases and J 9 bases, with 27 bases left between them. The germline V gene has CDR1 SGHVS and CDR2 FNYEAQ. The CDR3 totals 17 residues. This chain's CDR3 is CASSSNPPRHQSGSQYF. The CDR3, as DNA: TGTGCCAGCAGCTCCAACCCCCCCAGACACCAGTCCGGGTCCCAGTACTTC.

This clonotype has a handful of counts. The chain has TRBV14 and TRBJ2-3; D is ambiguous. The V and J ends lost 1 base and 4 bases respectively, with 6 bases between them. Germline assignment: CDR1 SGHDN and CDR2 FVKESK. The CDR3 consists of 13 residues. The CDR3 DNA reads TGTGCCAGCAGCCAAGCTGGGGCAGATACGCAGTATTTT. Protein product: CASSQAGADTQYF. Filled out from reference TRBV14 and TRBJ2-3, the complete variable domain reads EAGVTQFPSHSVIEKGQTVTLRCDPISGHDNLYWYRRVMGKEIKFLLHFVKESKQDESGMPNNRFLAERTGGTYSTLKVQPAELEDSGVYFCASSQAGADTQYFGPGTRLTVL.

This clonotype was seen repeatedly, ten times or more. This rearrangement joins TRBV4-3 to TRBJ2-1; 8 bases agree with TRBD1. V shed 3 bases, J shed 5 bases, and the junction held 9 bases outside the gene matches. The CDR3 runs to 16 residues. Germline CDR1 LGHNA, CDR2 YSLEER. CDR3 protein: CASSHNPDRAHNEQFF. As DNA, the CDR3 is TGCGCCAGCAGCCATAATCCGGACAGGGCTCACAATGAGCAGTTCTTC.